The 23 T cell receptor beta chains listed next were all sequenced from one sample in a study of identical twins. Each CDR3 protein is one row after TCRdb ran MiXCR on the 5' RACE reads. The table lists roughly 540,000 distinct CDR3 sequences, under 25% of them singletons. These data were also reused for a study on T cells expressing NK-cell markers.

Sequencing was performed on CD4+ T cells sorted from blood. These receptors were obtained from a woman younger than 30 in good health.

This clonotype showed up many times. This rearrangement joins TRBV5-1 to TRBJ2-1, with D maybe TRBD2 (5 bases). CDR3 length equals 14 residues. Germline values: CDR1 SGHRS, CDR2 YFSETQ. V was pared by 3 bases and J by 5 bases, with 12 bases between. In DNA, the CDR3 is TGCGCCAGCAGCTACCCGGGATTTGACAATGAGCAGTTCTTC. It codes for CASSYPGFDNEQFF.

In its sample, this clonotype was seen a few times. The chain carries TRBV29-1 and TRBJ1-1; D might be TRBD1 (5 bases). The CDR3 is 12 residues long. Germline V CDR1 and CDR2: SQVTM, ANQGSEA. V was trimmed by 7 bases and J by 5 bases, leaving 14 bases between them. CDR3 bases: TGCAGCGCTGGACATTGGAGTACTGAAGCTTTCTTT. Its translation is CSAGHWSTEAFF.

The rearrangement uses TRBV28 and TRBJ1-2, with TRBD1 matching over 7 bases. From germline, CDR1 is MDHEN and CDR2 SYDVKM. Trimming cost V 5 bases and J 6 bases; bases outside gene matches: 6. CDR3 length equals 13 residues. CDR3: CASSQTGYNGYTF. CDR3 nucleotide sequence: TGTGCCAGCAGTCAGACAGGGTACAATGGCTACACCTTC.

The J gene is TRBJ1-2, the V gene TRBV12-3 or TRBV12-4; 7 bases map to TRBD1. The V and J ends lost 4 bases and 8 bases, in that order; junction bases with no gene match: 10. The CDR3 extends over 14 amino acids. The DNA for the CDR3 is TGTGCCAGCAGTTCAGAGCCTCAGGGACAGGGCTACACCTTC. Translating it yields CASSSEPQGQGYTF.

In DNA, the CDR3 is TGTGCCAGTAGTATAGGGCCCCCACTAGCGGGAGAGACCCAGTACTTC. This encodes CASSIGPPLAGETQYF. The chain has TRBV19 and TRBJ2-5, with TRBD2 identical over 9 bases. CDR3 length: 16 amino acids. CDR1 LNHDA and CDR2 SQIVND come from the germline V gene (reference sequence). Germline trimming cut 1 base from V and 4 bases from J; bases unmatched to any gene: 7.

This clonotype came up a few times. The chain carries TRBV6-7 and TRBJ2-1; maybe TRBD2 (6 bases). Being an ORF, TRBV6-7 has a function that is uncertain. Trimming removed 10 bases at V and 5 bases at J, with 12 bases between. CDR3 length: 12 residues. The CDR3 nucleotides are TGTGCCAAGGCTAGCGCACACAATGAGCAGTTCTTC. Amino acid sequence: CAKASAHNEQFF.

In its sample, this clonotype was seen many times. The gene calls are TRBV20-1 and TRBJ2-1, with 7 bases aligning to TRBD2. J lost 4 bases, V lost 0 bases, and 9 bases had no gene match. Germline-derived CDR1 and CDR2 are DFQATT and SNEGSKA (reference sequence). This CDR3 is built from 16 residues. The CDR3 protein is CSARDDGRSGYNEQFF. In nucleotides, the CDR3 is TGCAGTGCTAGAGACGACGGGAGGTCGGGGTACAATGAGCAGTTCTTC.

This clonotype was counted only a few times. The chain joins TRBV12-3 or TRBV12-4 to TRBJ2-3; 13 bases line up with TRBD2. Trimming removed 5 bases from V and 4 bases from J; junction bases left unmatched: 9. CDR3 size: 17 residues. This CDR3 is CASSRPGLAGVSDTQYF. The CDR3 DNA follows: TGTGCCAGCAGTCGCCCTGGACTAGCGGGAGTCTCAGATACGCAGTATTTT.

The rearrangement uses TRBV12-3 or TRBV12-4 and TRBJ2-3, with TRBD1 identical over 11 bases. CDR3 size: 15 residues. V lost 6 bases to trimming and J lost 6 bases; unmatched junction nucleotides: 8. In DNA form, the CDR3 reads TGTGCCAGCAGCTGGAGGACAGGGGGCGGCGATACGCAGTATTTT. Amino acids: CASSWRTGGGDTQYF.

The V gene is TRBV12-3 or TRBV12-4, the J gene TRBJ2-7; D is possibly TRBD2 (5 bases). This CDR3 has 11 amino acids. V dropped 3 bases and J dropped 9 bases, with 9 bases sitting between them. The CDR3 loop is CASSFGSGQYF. Written as DNA, the CDR3 is TGTGCCAGCAGTTTTGGGAGTGGGCAGTACTTC.

The chain couples TRBV29-1 to TRBJ2-5, with 11 bases aligning to TRBD2. Germline CDR1 SQVTM, CDR2 ANQGSEA. Trimming at V came to 6 bases and at J to 4 bases, leaving 7 bases not matched to a gene. The CDR3 contains 14 residues. In DNA, the CDR3 is TGCAGCGTCGCCGGGACTAGCGGCGTAGAGACCCAGTACTTC. Its translation: CSVAGTSGVETQYF. Full variable domain (rest looked up from reference TRBV29-1 and TRBJ2-5): SAVISQKPSRDICQRGTSLTIQCQVDSQVTMMFWYRQQPGQSLTLIATANQGSEATYESGFVIDKFPISRPNLTFSTLTVSNMSPEDSSIYLCSVAGTSGVETQYFGPGTRLLVL.

V gene TRBV18 combines with J gene TRBJ2-3; 8 nucleotides align to TRBD2. Trimming took 2 bases from V and 2 from J; bases not matched to a gene: 6. The germline V gene encodes CDR1 KGHSH and CDR2 LQKENI. The CDR3 contains 16 residues. This chain's CDR3 is CASSPGQRGTTDTQYF. CDR3 nucleotides: TGTGCCAGCTCACCAGGACAGCGGGGGACCACAGATACGCAGTATTTT. The whole variable domain, filled in from reference TRBV18 and TRBJ2-3, reads NAGVMQNPRHLVRRRGQEARLRCSPMKGHSHVYWYRQLPEEGLKFMVYLQKENIIDESGMPKERFSAEFPKEGPSILRIQQVVRGDSAAYFCASSPGQRGTTDTQYFGPGTRLTVL.

The chain carries TRBV10-3 and TRBJ2-3; either TRBD1 or TRBD2 may fit D (5 bases each). The V gene lost 2 bases and the J gene lost 5 bases, with 14 bases spanning the gap. Germline loops: CDR1 ENHRY, CDR2 SYGVKD. This CDR3 region has 15 residues. CDR3 residues: CAISEPNRGGDTQYF. The CDR3 DNA reads as TGTGCCATCAGTGAGCCCAACCGTGGGGGAGATACGCAGTATTTT.

A few counts support this clonotype. In DNA form, the CDR3 reads TGTGCCAGCAGTTACTACTCCTACAATGAGCAGTTCTTC. Translation: CASSYYSYNEQFF. The chain carries TRBV6-2 or TRBV6-3 and TRBJ2-1, with D unresolved. CDR3 length: 13 residues. Trimming removed 1 base from V and 0 bases from J, with 1 base in between. Looked up from germline, CDR1 is MNHEY and CDR2 is SVGEGT.

This clonotype was detected many times. The chain couples TRBV10-3 to TRBJ1-1; a weak D match, TRBD1 (5 bases). The germline V gene encodes CDR1 ENHRY and CDR2 SYGVKD. V lost 5 bases to trimming and J lost 1 base, with 14 bases between them. CDR3 length: 15 residues. CDR3 sequence (DNA): TGTGCCATCAGTTCCGGGACGGGAGGGAACACTGAAGCTTTCTTT. It codes for CAISSGTGGNTEAFF.

The chain combines TRBV5-4 with TRBJ2-3; TRBD1 matches at 8 bases. CDR1 SGHNT and CDR2 YYREEE come from the germline V gene (reference sequence). The CDR3 has 16 amino acids. V lost 6 bases, J lost 6 bases, and 15 bases stayed unmatched. For the CDR3, the DNA is TGTGCCAGCACCTTAAAGAGGGCAGGGGGCATTGATACGCAGTATTTT. Amino acid sequence: CASTLKRAGGIDTQYF.

This clonotype was counted at least ten times. V is TRBV7-6 and J is TRBJ2-7; possible D gene TRBD1, 6 bases. CDR1 and CDR2 (germline): SGHVS, FNYEAQ. Trimming took off 5 bases at V and 0 bases at J, with 17 bases between the two ends. The CDR3 has 16 amino acids. CDR3 protein: CASSPKKDSGSYEQYF. The DNA for the CDR3 is TGTGCCAGCAGCCCGAAGAAGGACAGCGGCTCCTACGAGCAGTACTTC.

In its sample, this clonotype was seen a few times. The chain recombines TRBV20-1 with TRBJ2-5; 13 positions match TRBD2. The germline V gene encodes CDR1 DFQATT and CDR2 SNEGSKA (reference sequence). The CDR3 runs to 14 residues. V lost 6 bases, J lost 5 bases, and 6 bases stayed unmatched. The CDR3, as DNA: TGCAGTGCGAGGACTAGCGGGAGTTGGGAGACCCAGTACTTC. Residues: CSARTSGSWETQYF.

The chain links TRBV29-1 to TRBJ2-7; D is uncertain. Germline V lookup: CDR1 SQVTM, CDR2 ANQGSEA. V was cut by 3 bases and J by 2 bases, with 8 bases left in between. The CDR3 has 12 residues. CDR3 DNA: TGCAGCGTTGATACTGTGACCTACGAGCAGTACTTC. It codes for CSVDTVTYEQYF.

Only a few counts were recorded for this clonotype. V and J are TRBV12-5 and TRBJ1-2; D not resolved. The CDR3 length is 13 residues. The V end was cut by 7 bases, the J end by 4 bases, with 13 bases between. Germline CDR1 is LGHNT and CDR2 is FRNRAP. The CDR3 bases are TGTGCTAGTGTCCCCTTGGAAAGCTATGGCTACACCTTC. Protein sequence: CASVPLESYGYTF.

CDR3 nucleotide sequence: TGTGCCAGCAGCCAGTCTAGCGGCGCCTCCTACGAGCAGTACTTC. Its protein product is CASSQSSGASYEQYF. The chain combines TRBV7-2 with TRBJ2-7, with 7 bases that match TRBD2. V was pared by 5 bases and J by 0 bases, with 7 bases of the junction left unmatched. The length of the CDR3 is 15 residues. The germline gives CDR1 SGHTA, CDR2 FQGNSA.

The chain is built from TRBV5-1 and TRBJ2-1, with 8 bases lining up with TRBD1. V trimming: 0 bases; J trimming: 6 bases; junction bases outside the gene matches: 2. The CDR3 is 14 residues long. CDR1 is SGHRS, CDR2 YFSETQ, per germline. DNA for the CDR3: TGCGCCAGCAGCTTGGGACAGGGGAGCAATGAGCAGTTCTTC. Protein product: CASSLGQGSNEQFF.

A word on this clonotype: A much larger clone lies a single base off, so this may be a read error. The V gene is TRBV20-1, the J gene TRBJ1-2; D is ambiguous. The CDR3 totals 13 residues. Germline V CDR1 and CDR2: DFQATT, SNEGSKA (reference sequence). The DNA for the CDR3 is TGCAGTGCTGAATTGAGGGCCTCCTATGTCTACACCTTC. Translating it yields CSAELRASYVYTF.